The present TCR beta chain was sequenced within a study of type 1 regulatory T cells. Study as a whole: T-allo10 is a Tr1-enriched, alloantigen-specific CD4 T cell product made in vitro. Study-level results: Type 1 regulatory T cells had a more restricted TCR repertoire than non-type 1 regulatory T cells.

The V end lost 5 bases, the J end lost 11 bases, and 15 bases lay between the germline ends. Germline V gene sequence: CDR1 SEHNR, CDR2 FQNEAQ (reference sequence). This CDR3 region has 12 residues. From the reads, TCRdb called clonotypes with MiXCR, one entry per CDR3 protein. The sample records more than 50,000 distinct CDR3 sequences, around 62% being singletons. This clonotype was counted a single time. The antigen remains undetermined. This sequence originates from a human donor in good health. J is TRBJ1-1 and V is TRBV7-9; the D is unclear. The sample consisted of cultured non-Tr1 T cells, either the whole culture or a sorted T cell fraction (not recorded which). The CDR3 DNA follows: TGTGCCAGCAGCCCCATCTGGAGGGCGGCTTTCTTT. Its protein product is CASSPIWRAAFF. Full variable domain (rest looked up from reference TRBV7-9 and TRBJ1-1): DTGVSQNPRHKITKRGQNVTFRCDPISEHNRLYWYRQTLGQGPEFLTYFQNEAQLEKSRLLSDRFSAERPKGSFSTLEIQRTEQGDSAMYLCASSPIWRAAFFGQGTRLTVV.